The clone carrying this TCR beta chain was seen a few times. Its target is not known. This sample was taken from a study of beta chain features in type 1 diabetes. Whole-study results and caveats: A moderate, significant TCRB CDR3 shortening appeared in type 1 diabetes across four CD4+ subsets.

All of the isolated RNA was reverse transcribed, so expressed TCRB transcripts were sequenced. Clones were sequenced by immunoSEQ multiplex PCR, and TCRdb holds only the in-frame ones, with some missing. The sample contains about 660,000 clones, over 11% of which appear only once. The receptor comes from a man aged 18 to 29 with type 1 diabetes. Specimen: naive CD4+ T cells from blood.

The CDR3 loop is CASSSPLLAVNYNEQFF. CDR3 bases: TGTGCCAGCAGCTCCCCATTACTAGCGGTTAACTACAATGAGCAGTTCTTC. This rearrangement joins TRBV7-9 to TRBJ2-1, with 8 nucleotides matching TRBD2. The CDR3 runs 17 residues. Losses at the gene ends were 4 bases for V and 3 bases for J; bases not matched to a gene: 11. The V gene's germline CDR1 is SEHNR and CDR2 FQNEAQ (reference sequence).